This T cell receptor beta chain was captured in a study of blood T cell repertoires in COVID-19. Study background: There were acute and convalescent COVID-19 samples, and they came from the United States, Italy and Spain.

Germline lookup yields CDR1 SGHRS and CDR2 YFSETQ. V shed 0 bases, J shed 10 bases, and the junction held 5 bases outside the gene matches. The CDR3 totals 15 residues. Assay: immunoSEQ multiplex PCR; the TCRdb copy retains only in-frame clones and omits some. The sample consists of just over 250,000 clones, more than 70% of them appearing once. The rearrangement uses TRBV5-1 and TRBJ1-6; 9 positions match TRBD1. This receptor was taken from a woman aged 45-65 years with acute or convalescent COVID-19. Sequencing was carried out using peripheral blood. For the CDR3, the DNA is TGCGCCAGCAGCTTGGGCGGACAGGGGTACTCACCCCTCCACTTT. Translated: CASSLGGQGYSPLHF.